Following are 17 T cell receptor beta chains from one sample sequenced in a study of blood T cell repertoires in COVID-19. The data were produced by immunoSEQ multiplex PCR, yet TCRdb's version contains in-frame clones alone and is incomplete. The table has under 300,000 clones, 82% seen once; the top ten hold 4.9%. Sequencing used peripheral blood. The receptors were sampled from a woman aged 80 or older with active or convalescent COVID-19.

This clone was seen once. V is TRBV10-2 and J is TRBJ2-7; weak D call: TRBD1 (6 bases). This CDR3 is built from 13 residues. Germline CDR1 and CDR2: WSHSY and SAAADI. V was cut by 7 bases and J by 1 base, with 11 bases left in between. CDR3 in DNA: TGCGCCAGCACCTTACAGGGATCCTACGAGCAGTACTTC. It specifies CASTLQGSYEQYF.

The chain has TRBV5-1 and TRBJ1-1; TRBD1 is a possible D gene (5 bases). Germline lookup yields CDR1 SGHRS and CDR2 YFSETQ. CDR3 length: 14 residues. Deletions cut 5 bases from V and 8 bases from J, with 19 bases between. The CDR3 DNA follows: TGCGCCAGCAGGGACGGACAAGTCGGAAACGAAGCTTTCTTT. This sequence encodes CASRDGQVGNEAFF.

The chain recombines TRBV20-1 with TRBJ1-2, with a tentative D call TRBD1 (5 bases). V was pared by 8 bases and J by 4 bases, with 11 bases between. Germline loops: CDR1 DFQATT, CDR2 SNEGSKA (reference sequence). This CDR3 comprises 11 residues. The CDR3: CSPEGVYGYTF. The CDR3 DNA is TGCAGTCCGGAAGGGGTCTATGGCTACACCTTC.

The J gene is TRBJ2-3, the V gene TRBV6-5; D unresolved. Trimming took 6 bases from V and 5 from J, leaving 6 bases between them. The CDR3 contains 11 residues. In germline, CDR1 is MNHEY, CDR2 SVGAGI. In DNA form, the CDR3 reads TGTGCCAGCAGGATGCGAGATACGCAGTATTTT. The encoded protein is CASRMRDTQYF.

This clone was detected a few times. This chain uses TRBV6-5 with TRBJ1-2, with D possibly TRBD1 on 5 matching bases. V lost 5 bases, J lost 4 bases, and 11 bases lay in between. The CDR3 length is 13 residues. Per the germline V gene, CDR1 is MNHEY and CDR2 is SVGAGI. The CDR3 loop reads CASSTGRSYGYTF. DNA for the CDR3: TGTGCCAGCAGTACAGGACGGAGCTATGGCTACACCTTC.

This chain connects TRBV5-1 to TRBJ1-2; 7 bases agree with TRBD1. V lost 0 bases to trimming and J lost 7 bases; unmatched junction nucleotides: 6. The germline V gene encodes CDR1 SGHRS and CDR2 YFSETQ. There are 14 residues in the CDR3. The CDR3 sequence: CASSLARQGIGYTF. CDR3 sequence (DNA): TGCGCCAGCAGCTTGGCCCGACAGGGAATTGGCTACACCTTC.

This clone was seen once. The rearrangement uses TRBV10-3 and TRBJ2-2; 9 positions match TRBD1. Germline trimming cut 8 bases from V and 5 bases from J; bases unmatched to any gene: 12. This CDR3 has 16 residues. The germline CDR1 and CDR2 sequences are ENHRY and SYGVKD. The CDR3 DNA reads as TGTGCCATCTCTGATCGGGGGACAGGGCGGACCGGGGAGCTGTTTTTT. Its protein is CAISDRGTGRTGELFF.

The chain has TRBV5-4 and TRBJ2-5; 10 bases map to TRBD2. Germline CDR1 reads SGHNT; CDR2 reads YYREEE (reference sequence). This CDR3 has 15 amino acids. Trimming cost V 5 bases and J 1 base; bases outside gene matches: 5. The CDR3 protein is CASSPSGGSQETQYF. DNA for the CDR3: TGTGCCAGCAGTCCTAGCGGGGGAAGCCAAGAGACCCAGTACTTC.

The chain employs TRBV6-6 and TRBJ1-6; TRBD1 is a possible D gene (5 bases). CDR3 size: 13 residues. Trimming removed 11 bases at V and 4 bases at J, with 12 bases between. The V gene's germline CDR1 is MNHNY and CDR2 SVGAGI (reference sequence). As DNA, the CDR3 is TGTGCCGTCAGGGTATCTTATAATTCACCCCTCCACTTT. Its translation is CAVRVSYNSPLHF.

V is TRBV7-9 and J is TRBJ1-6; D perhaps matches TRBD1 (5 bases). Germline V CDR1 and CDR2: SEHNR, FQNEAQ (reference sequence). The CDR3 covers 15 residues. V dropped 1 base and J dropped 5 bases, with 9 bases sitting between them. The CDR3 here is CASSLVQGDNSPLHF. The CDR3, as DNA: TGTGCCAGCAGCTTAGTTCAGGGTGATAATTCACCCCTCCACTTT.

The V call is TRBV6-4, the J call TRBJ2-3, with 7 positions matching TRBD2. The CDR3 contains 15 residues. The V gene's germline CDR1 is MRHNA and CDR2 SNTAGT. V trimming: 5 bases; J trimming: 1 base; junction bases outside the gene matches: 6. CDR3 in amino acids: CASSSSGGGTDTQYF. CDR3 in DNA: TGTGCCAGCAGTTCTAGCGGAGGGGGCACAGATACGCAGTATTTT.

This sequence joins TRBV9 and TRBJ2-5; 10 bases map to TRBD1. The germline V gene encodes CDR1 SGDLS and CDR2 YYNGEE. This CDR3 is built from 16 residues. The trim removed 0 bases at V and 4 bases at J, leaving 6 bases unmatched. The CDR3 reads CASSVALDRGRETQYF. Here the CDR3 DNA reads TGTGCCAGCAGCGTAGCCCTAGACAGGGGGCGAGAGACCCAGTACTTC.

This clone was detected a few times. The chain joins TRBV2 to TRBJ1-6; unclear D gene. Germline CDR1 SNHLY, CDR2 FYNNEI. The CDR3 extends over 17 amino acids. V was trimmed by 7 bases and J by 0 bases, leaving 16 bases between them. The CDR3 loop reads CASKRWTDSSYNSPLHF. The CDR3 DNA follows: TGTGCCAGCAAGCGCTGGACTGATAGCTCCTATAATTCACCCCTCCACTTT.

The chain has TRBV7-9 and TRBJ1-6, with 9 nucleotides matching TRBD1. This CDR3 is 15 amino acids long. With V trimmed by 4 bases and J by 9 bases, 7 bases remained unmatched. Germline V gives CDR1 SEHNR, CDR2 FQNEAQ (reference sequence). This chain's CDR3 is CASSSPGQGRSPLHF. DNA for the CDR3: TGTGCCAGCAGCTCACCGGGACAGGGCCGTTCACCCCTCCACTTT.

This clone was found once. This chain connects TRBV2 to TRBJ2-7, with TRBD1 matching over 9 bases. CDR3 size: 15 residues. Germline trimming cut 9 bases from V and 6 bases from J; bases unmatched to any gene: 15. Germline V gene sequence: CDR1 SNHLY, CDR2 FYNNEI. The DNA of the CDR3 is TGTGCCAGACCTTGCTTTCGGACAGGGGCCCTCGAGCAGTACTTC. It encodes CARPCFRTGALEQYF.

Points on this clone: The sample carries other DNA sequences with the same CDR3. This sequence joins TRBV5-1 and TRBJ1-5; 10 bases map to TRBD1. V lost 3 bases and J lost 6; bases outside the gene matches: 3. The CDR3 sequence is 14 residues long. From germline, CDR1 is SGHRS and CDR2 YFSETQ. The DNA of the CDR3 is TGCGCCAGCAGCTCGACAGGGGGCGGTCAGCCCCAGCATTTT. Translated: CASSSTGGGQPQHF.

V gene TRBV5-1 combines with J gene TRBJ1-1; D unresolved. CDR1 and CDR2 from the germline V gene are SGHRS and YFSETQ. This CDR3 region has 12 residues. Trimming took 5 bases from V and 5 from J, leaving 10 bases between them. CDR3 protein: CASRAGRTEAFF. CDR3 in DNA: TGCGCCAGCAGAGCCGGTCGGACTGAAGCTTTCTTT.